One sample yielded the 29 T cell receptor beta chains listed below, sequenced in a study of blood T cell repertoires in COVID-19. Sequencing was performed with immunoSEQ multiplex PCR; in TCRdb, only in-frame clones are kept and a portion is missing. The table has more than 12,000 clones, about 80% seen once; the top ten hold more than 14%. The sample was peripheral blood. These receptors were collected from a human donor in a cohort sampled during active COVID-19.

The chain joins TRBV2 to TRBJ1-4; the match to TRBD1 covers 11 bases. The CDR3 spans 15 residues. The junction had 8 bases not matched to a gene; V was cut back by 6 bases and J by 8 bases. Germline CDR1 and CDR2: SNHLY and FYNNEI. The CDR3 nucleotides are TGTGCCAGCAGGATAAGGGACAGGGGGTTGGAAAAACTGTTTTTT. It translates to CASRIRDRGLEKLFF.

This chain links TRBV24-1 with TRBJ2-7; the match to TRBD2 covers 7 bases. The CDR3 sequence is 15 residues long. J lost 3 bases, V lost 5 bases, and 9 bases had no gene match. CDR1 KGHDR and CDR2 SFDVKD come from the germline V gene. The CDR3 loop is CATSGEGMRFYEQYF. CDR3 bases: TGTGCCACCAGTGGGGAGGGCATGCGTTTCTACGAGCAGTACTTC.

The V call is TRBV6-5, the J call TRBJ2-2; the D is unclear. CDR3 size: 16 residues. V was trimmed by 0 bases and J by 0 bases, leaving 8 bases between them. CDR1 and CDR2 from the germline V gene are MNHEY and SVGAGI. As DNA, the CDR3 is TGTGCCAGCAGTTACTCGACTGGTCCGAACACCGGGGAGCTGTTTTTT. It translates to CASSYSTGPNTGELFF.

This sequence joins TRBV19 and TRBJ2-7; 10 nucleotides line up with TRBD2. CDR1 and CDR2 (germline): LNHDA, SQIVND (reference sequence). V lost 10 bases to trimming and J lost 3 bases; unmatched junction nucleotides: 6. The CDR3 has 13 amino acids. The chain's CDR3 is CATSGGAVYEQYF. DNA of the CDR3: TGTGCCACCAGCGGGGGGGCCGTCTACGAGCAGTACTTC.

The V and J genes are TRBV2 and TRBJ2-5, with 9 nucleotides matching TRBD1. This CDR3 is 14 amino acids long. Trimming at V came to 6 bases and at J to 5 bases, leaving 7 bases not matched to a gene. From germline, CDR1 is SNHLY and CDR2 FYNNEI. The DNA of the CDR3 is TGTGCCAGCAGGCGGACAGGGGAAGTCGAGACCCAGTACTTC. It codes for CASRRTGEVETQYF.

In its sample, this clone was seen a few times. The chain's CDR3 is CASSLGTGGLEQYF. CDR3 nucleotides: TGTGCCAGCAGCTTGGGGACAGGGGGCCTCGAGCAGTACTTC. V gene TRBV11-2 combines with J gene TRBJ2-7, with 12 bases fitting TRBD1. With 3 bases clipped from V and 6 bases from J, the junction kept 3 bases outside the gene matches. The CDR3 totals 14 residues. CDR1 SGHAT and CDR2 FQNNGV come from the germline V gene.

This chain connects TRBV6-4 to TRBJ2-3; a possible D gene is TRBD2 (5 bases). The CDR3 has 15 residues. The germline V gene encodes CDR1 MRHNA and CDR2 SNTAGT. Trimming removed 5 bases from V and 6 bases from J, with 18 bases in between. CDR3 DNA: TGTGCCAGCAGTCCAACCCCCCTACTAGTTGATACGCAGTATTTT. Its translation: CASSPTPLLVDTQYF.

The genes are TRBV28 and TRBJ1-6; TRBD1 is a possible D gene (5 bases). Trimming shortened V by 2 bases and J by 9 bases, and 11 bases separated the two germline ends. From germline, CDR1 is MDHEN and CDR2 SYDVKM. This CDR3 has 14 amino acids. For the CDR3, the DNA is TGTGCCAGCAGTTTAACTGGGAGGGGTTCACCCCTCCACTTT. Protein sequence: CASSLTGRGSPLHF.

The chain employs TRBV4-1 and TRBJ2-3, with D possibly being TRBD2 (6 bases). Looked up from germline, CDR1 is MGHRA and CDR2 is YSYEKL. Trimming left V 0 bases short and J 7 bases short, with 20 bases between. CDR3 length equals 17 residues. The DNA for the CDR3 is TGCGCCAGCAGCCAAGAAGAGGGACTTCTACTCCCTTATACGCAGTATTTT. As protein: CASSQEEGLLLPYTQYF.

V is TRBV24-1 and J is TRBJ2-1; tentatively, D is TRBD1 (5 bases). Germline assignment: CDR1 KGHDR and CDR2 SFDVKD. There are 13 residues in the CDR3. Trimming took off 4 bases at V and 6 bases at J, with 9 bases between the two ends. As DNA, the CDR3 is TGTGCCACCAGTGAGGCAGGGTTCAATGAGCAGTTCTTC. Amino acid sequence: CATSEAGFNEQFF.

There are a few counts of this clone. This chain links TRBV7-9 with TRBJ2-6, with a possible D match to TRBD2 (5 bases). Trimming shortened V by 2 bases and J by 13 bases, and 12 bases separated the two germline ends. The germline gives CDR1 SEHNR, CDR2 FQNEAQ (reference sequence). The CDR3 contains 13 residues. CDR3 sequence: CASSLSGREVLTF. The CDR3, as DNA: TGTGCCAGCAGCTTATCAGGCCGGGAAGTCCTGACTTTC.

The CDR3 DNA is TGTGCCAGCTCACCATTAGCACAGGGGGACGAGCAGTACTTC. Its translation is CASSPLAQGDEQYF. J is TRBJ2-7 and V is TRBV18; 8 bases are a match to TRBD1. CDR3 length: 14 residues. Germline V gene sequence: CDR1 KGHSH, CDR2 LQKENI. J lost 5 bases, V lost 2 bases, and 5 bases had no gene match.

The CDR3 DNA reads TGTGCCAGCAGCTTAGATAGAGGCCTCGAGCAGTACTTC. Its translation: CASSLDRGLEQYF. The gene calls are TRBV11-2 and TRBJ2-7; D uncertain. CDR1 and CDR2 (germline): SGHAT, FQNNGV. This CDR3 comprises 13 residues. V dropped 0 bases and J dropped 6 bases, with 9 bases sitting between them.

This sequence joins TRBV7-8 and TRBJ2-2; 7 bases map to TRBD2. Germline values: CDR1 SGHVS, CDR2 FQNEAQ. There are 15 residues in the CDR3. J lost 6 bases, V lost 3 bases, and 7 bases had no gene match. CDR3 sequence: CASSLGGENPGELFF. The CDR3 coding sequence is TGTGCCAGCAGCTTGGGGGGGGAAAACCCCGGGGAGCTGTTTTTT. The whole variable domain, remainder taken from reference TRBV7-8 and TRBJ2-2, is GAGVSQSPRYKVAKRGQDVALRCDPISGHVSLFWYQQALGQGPEFLTYFQNEAQLDKSGLPSDRFFAERPEGSVSTLKIQRTQQEDSAVYLCASSLGGENPGELFFGEGSRLTVL.

This chain links TRBV7-8 with TRBJ2-6; the D gene is possibly TRBD1 (6 bases). V lost 6 bases to trimming and J lost 0 bases, with 12 bases between them. CDR1 is SGHVS and CDR2 is FQNEAQ in the germline V gene. The CDR3 has 16 residues. The CDR3, as DNA: TGTGCCAGCAGAGCACAGGGACGCTCTGGGGCCAACGTCCTGACTTTC. It encodes CASRAQGRSGANVLTF.

The chain joins TRBV27 to TRBJ1-2; no clear D. V gave up 0 bases and J gave up 5 bases, with 7 bases separating them. CDR1 and CDR2 (germline): MNHEY, SMNVEV (reference sequence). The CDR3 totals 13 residues. This CDR3 is CASSLSRAYGYTF. For the CDR3, the DNA is TGTGCCAGCAGTTTATCGCGGGCTTATGGCTACACCTTC.

V usage is TRBV5-8 and J usage is TRBJ1-2; the match to TRBD1 covers 8 bases. The CDR3 runs 11 residues. The germline gives CDR1 SGHTS, CDR2 YDEGEE. Trimming at V came to 7 bases and at J to 8 bases, leaving 4 bases not matched to a gene. The CDR3 reads CASGQGPGYTF. The CDR3 nucleotides read TGTGCCAGCGGACAGGGACCCGGCTACACCTTC. The full variable domain, completed using reference TRBV5-8 and TRBJ1-2, is EAGVTQSPTHLIKTRGQQATLRCSPISGHTSVYWYQQALGLGLQFLLWYDEGEERNRGNFPPRFSGRQFPNYSSELNVNALELEDSALYLCASGQGPGYTFGSGTRLTVV.

Relative to its sample, this clone is medium-sized. The chain links TRBV6-5 to TRBJ1-4; D is perhaps TRBD1 (6 bases). Trimming shortened V by 5 bases and J by 8 bases, and 18 bases separated the two germline ends. The germline CDR1 and CDR2 sequences are MNHEY and SVGAGI. CDR3 size: 15 residues. CDR3 in amino acids: CASSRLQGNSEKLFF. As DNA, the CDR3 is TGTGCCAGCAGTCGTCTACAGGGAAATAGCGAAAAACTGTTTTTT.

The chain couples TRBV7-7 to TRBJ2-5; D perhaps matches TRBD1 (7 bases). V lost 2 bases and J lost 1, with 11 bases in between. Germline CDR1 is SSHAT and CDR2 is FNYEAQ (reference sequence). This CDR3 is 15 amino acids long. The CDR3 protein is CASSLSQGGQETQYF. Here the CDR3 DNA reads TGTGCCAGCAGCTTATCCCAGGGGGGCCAAGAGACCCAGTACTTC.

The rearrangement uses TRBV29-1 and TRBJ1-2; tentatively, D is TRBD1 (5 bases). Germline CDR1 is SQVTM and CDR2 is ANQGSEA. V shed 4 bases and J shed 4 bases, with 10 bases lying between them. The CDR3 is 12 amino acids. For the CDR3, the DNA is TGCAGCGTTGGATCGGGGGGCTATGGCTACACCTTC. Translated, it gives CSVGSGGYGYTF.

The V call is TRBV28, the J call TRBJ2-2; maybe TRBD1 (5 bases). The CDR3 has 14 residues. Germline CDR1 reads MDHEN; CDR2 reads SYDVKM. V was shortened by 7 bases and J by 1 base, with 10 bases between the two germline ends. CDR3 nucleotides: TGTGCCAGCAAGGGAACAGGGAACACCGGGGAGCTGTTTTTT. It translates to CASKGTGNTGELFF.

This chain joins TRBV7-8 and TRBJ2-5, with 9 bases identical to TRBD2. Losses at the gene ends were 1 base for V and 4 bases for J; bases not matched to a gene: 4. Germline CDR1 is SGHVS and CDR2 is FQNEAQ. The CDR3 is 15 residues long. The CDR3 reads CASSLVARGGETQYF. Here the CDR3 DNA reads TGTGCCAGCAGCTTAGTTGCGCGGGGGGGAGAGACCCAGTACTTC.

V gene TRBV29-1 combines with J gene TRBJ2-7; 7 bases line up with TRBD2. The V gene's germline CDR1 is SQVTM and CDR2 ANQGSEA. The CDR3 runs 13 residues. With 5 bases clipped from V and 4 bases from J, the junction kept 8 bases outside the gene matches. The CDR3 region has the DNA TGCAGCGTTCTGTCTAGCGGCGAGTACGAGCAGTACTTC. Its translation is CSVLSSGEYEQYF.

V usage is TRBV11-3 and J usage is TRBJ2-7; perhaps TRBD1 as D (6 bases). Germline loops: CDR1 SGHNT, CDR2 YENEEA. The CDR3 runs to 14 residues. V was shortened by 5 bases and J by 7 bases, with 18 bases between the two germline ends. In nucleotides, the CDR3 is TGTGCCAGCAGCCCGGGACAAGACCTCGATGAGCAGTACTTC. Translating it yields CASSPGQDLDEQYF.

V gene TRBV30 combines with J gene TRBJ2-1, with 11 bases lining up with TRBD2. The V gene end was trimmed by 1 base and the J gene end by 2 bases; junction bases not matched to a gene: 10. The CDR3 loop spans 18 amino acids. Germline V CDR1 and CDR2: GTSNPN, SVGIG (reference sequence). The CDR3 nucleotides read TGTGCCTGGAGTGGGCTAGCGGGGGGCTTTAGGCCCTACAATGAGCAGTTCTTC. Protein product: CAWSGLAGGFRPYNEQFF.

The rearrangement links TRBV6-5 to TRBJ1-5; a possible D gene is TRBD1 (5 bases). Germline V gives CDR1 MNHEY, CDR2 SVGAGI. The CDR3 is made up of 14 amino acids. Trimming removed 9 bases at V and 5 bases at J, with 17 bases between. CDR3 sequence: CASSGTIGDQPQHF. CDR3 bases: TGTGCCAGTTCCGGGACTATTGGGGATCAGCCCCAGCATTTT.

This clone occurred once. The rearrangement joins TRBV24-1 to TRBJ2-7; 10 bases agree with TRBD2. CDR3 length: 17 residues. Germline V gene lookup returns CDR1 KGHDR and CDR2 SFDVKD. Trimming took 4 bases from V and 2 from J; bases not matched to a gene: 10. The CDR3 DNA is TGTGCCACCAGTGACCCCTCTAGCGGGAGTTCCCCCTACGAGCAGTACTTC. Its translation: CATSDPSSGSSPYEQYF.

This clone turned up a few times. V gene TRBV5-6 combines with J gene TRBJ2-2, with D perhaps matching TRBD1 (6 bases). Germline V gene sequence: CDR1 SGHDT, CDR2 YYEEEE. The CDR3 runs to 14 residues. V dropped 3 bases and J dropped 6 bases, with 12 bases sitting between them. The CDR3 sequence: CASSSRQAPGELFF. The CDR3 bases are TGTGCCAGCAGCTCGCGACAGGCCCCCGGGGAGCTGTTTTTT.

The chain couples TRBV27 to TRBJ2-3, with 8 positions matching TRBD1. The V gene's germline CDR1 is MNHEY and CDR2 SMNVEV (reference sequence). Trimming removed 8 bases from V and 4 bases from J; junction bases left unmatched: 8. This CDR3 is built from 14 residues. The chain's CDR3 is CASGDRGPPDTQYF. The CDR3 DNA sequence: TGTGCCAGCGGTGACAGGGGTCCGCCAGATACGCAGTATTTT.